This T cell receptor (beta chain) was sequenced in a study of CD8 T cells in ankylosing spondylitis. Study-wide findings and caveats: It appeared that ankylosing spondylitis blood was characterized by a TCR beta motif of under ten highly homologous variants.

This CDR3 comprises 14 residues. CDR1 is SGHTA, CDR2 FQGNSA, per germline. V gave up 1 base and J gave up 6 bases, with 9 bases separating them. Quantitative molecular-barcoded 5'-RACE generated the TCR beta libraries. TCRdb called the 5' RACE reads again in MiXCR, with one record for every CDR3 protein. Of fewer than 650,000 distinct CDR3 sequences listed, 10% to 15% were seen once; the top ten hold under 7.5%. With respect to this clonotype: The antigen remains unidentified.

This sequence joins TRBV7-2 and TRBJ1-4; D not certain. The receptor was derived from a male donor with ankylosing spondylitis. Material: blood, either unsorted or a sorted T cell fraction (not recorded which). The CDR3 bases are TGTGCCAGCAGCTTAGTTGGGCGGGATGAAAAACTGTTTTTT. Its translation is CASSLVGRDEKLFF.